A single T cell receptor (beta chain) is shown here with its context. Antigen: not known. The junction shows a germline mismatch at one end, possibly a read error. TCR beta VDJ and CDR3 profiling used genomic DNA as template. TCRdb itself ran the reads through MiXCR, one entry per CDR3 protein. This sample has under 200,000 distinct CDR3 sequences; under 55% occur once, and the top ten carry approximately 3%. These data originate in a study of CD8+CD57+ T cells in acquired aplastic anemia. Patients who underwent sequencing had shown CD8+CD57+ cell expansion by flow cytometry. Severe acquired aplastic anemia affected all patients. At the time of blood sampling, patients had not yet received any therapy. CDR1 KGHDR and CDR2 SFDVKD come from the germline V gene. The CDR3 is made up of 13 amino acids. Overall study results and limits: Common to patients and controls were around 30 CD8+ CDR3 sequences.

The J gene is TRBJ2-7, the V gene TRBV24-1; 10 bases fit TRBD2. This sequence originates from a human donor with aplastic anemia. The material sequenced was sorted CD4+, CD8+, or CD8+CD57+ T cells (not recorded which) from PBMCs. CDR3 DNA: TGTGCCACCGCTCAGATAGCGGGAGGCGAGCAGTGCTTC. Residues: CATAQIAGGEQCF.